Described below is a single TCR beta chain sequence and its context. In the source study's methods: Amplification with reference gene primers provided the estimates of nucleated cell counts. Clones were sequenced by immunoSEQ multiplex PCR, and TCRdb holds only the in-frame ones, with some missing. V and J calls plus clone size are reproduced from that table; the DNA served to infer D and trimming. The data hold about 110,000 clones, with around 83% observed a single time. V was shortened by 0 bases and J by 0 bases, with 16 bases between the two germline ends. Per the germline V gene, CDR1 is SGHKS and CDR2 is YYEKEE (reference sequence). This CDR3 is 17 amino acids long. These data belong to a study of blood T cell repertoires in COVID-19. Study background: In each case, the material was cDNA or gDNA derived from T cells, B-cell-depleted T cells, or PBMCs.

The sequenced material came from peripheral blood. The receptor's source is a woman older than 75 with active or convalescent COVID-19. The gene calls are TRBV5-5 and TRBJ2-7; maybe TRBD2 (6 bases). The DNA of the CDR3 is TGTGCCAGCAGCTTGGGGACGGGACTTACAAGCTCCTACGAGCAGTACTTC. Amino acids: CASSLGTGLTSSYEQYF. The full variable domain, its missing parts supplied by reference TRBV5-5 and TRBJ2-7, is DAGVTQSPTHLIKTRGQQVTLRCSPISGHKSVSWYQQVLGQGPQFIFQYYEKEERGRGNFPDRFSARQFPNYSSELNVNALLLGDSALYLCASSLGTGLTSSYEQYFGPGTRLTVT.